This is a list of T cell receptor beta chains from one sample in a study of T cells in localized non-small cell lung cancer. The data were produced by immunoSEQ multiplex PCR, yet TCRdb's version contains in-frame clones alone and is incomplete. This sample carries roughly 50,000 clones, approximately 90% of them seen once, and the ten largest clones take just under 20%. This specimen was peripheral blood, taken before any cancer treatment. The receptors come from a man aged 35-69 years with stage I lung adenocarcinoma. The CDR3 runs from the conserved cysteine through the conserved F or W. The order of the fields is D gene, V gene, clone size, J gene, CDR3 protein, CDR3 DNA. D genes are given only for firm matches. For some rows the clone size is stated as once, few or many, or as a class when expanded; others skip it.

>TRBD1|TRBV5-5|once|TRBJ2-5
CASSPNADRGYQETQYF
TGTGCCAGCAGCCCCAACGCCGACAGGGGATACCAAGAGACCCAGTACTTC
>.|TRBV10-3|.|TRBJ1-1
CAISGGSNTEAFF
TGTGCCATCAGTGGTGGCAGTAACACTGAAGCTTTCTTT
>TRBD2|TRBV19|.|TRBJ2-2
CASSIGTSGNLGTGELFF
TGTGCCAGTAGTATCGGGACTAGCGGGAACCTGGGAACCGGGGAGCTGTTTTTT
>.|TRBV19|.|TRBJ2-7
CASSAAPPPYEQYF
TGTGCCAGTAGTGCTGCCCCGCCCCCGTACGAGCAGTACTTC
>.|TRBV5-1|.|TRBJ2-1
CASSSLGGSSYNEQFF
TGCGCCAGCAGCTCGCTGGGGGGAAGCTCCTACAATGAGCAGTTCTTC
>.|TRBV20-1|.|TRBJ1-5
CSAAQDQPQHF
TGCAGTGCTGCACAGGATCAGCCCCAGCATTTT
>.|TRBV4-3|.|TRBJ2-7
CASSQGLSYEQYF
TGCGCCAGCAGCCAAGGATTAAGTTACGAGCAGTACTTC
>TRBD2|TRBV19|.|TRBJ2-4
CASSIGLAGGAKNIQYF
TGTGCCAGTAGTATAGGACTAGCGGGAGGGGCCAAAAACATTCAGTACTTC
>.|TRBV5-4|.|TRBJ1-4
CASSSSDNEKLFF
TGTGCCAGCAGCTCATCTGATAATGAAAAACTGTTTTTT
>TRBD1|TRBV11-3|.|TRBJ2-5
CASSRTGGQETQYF
TGTGCCAGCAGCCGGACAGGGGGCCAAGAGACCCAGTACTTC
>.|TRBV18|.|TRBJ2-3
CASSPWRGRGDTQYF
TGTGCCAGCTCACCATGGAGAGGACGGGGAGATACGCAGTATTTT
>.|TRBV29-1|.|TRBJ2-2
CSVEDRREELFF
TGCAGCGTTGAAGATCGGAGAGAGGAGCTGTTTTTT
>.|TRBV9|.|TRBJ2-6
CASSPGANVLTF
TGTGCCAGCAGTCCTGGGGCCAACGTCCTGACTTTC
>TRBD1|TRBV30|.|TRBJ2-6
CAWTGQGARANVLTF
TGTGCCTGGACCGGACAGGGCGCTAGGGCCAACGTCCTGACTTTC
>.|TRBV5-5|.|TRBJ2-7
CASSLRTEAYEQYF
TGTGCCAGCAGCTTGAGAACAGAGGCCTACGAGCAGTACTTC
>.|TRBV6-5|.|TRBJ1-4
CASSQQGSGEKLFF
TGTGCCAGCAGCCAACAGGGCTCGGGGGAAAAACTGTTTTTT
>.|TRBV28|.|TRBJ1-5
CASSPGPGDGNQPQHF
TGTGCCAGCAGCCCAGGGCCGGGGGACGGCAATCAGCCCCAGCATTTT
>.|TRBV28|.|TRBJ1-2
CASSSTRGDYGYTF
TGTGCCAGCAGCTCCACACGTGGTGACTATGGCTACACCTTC
>.|TRBV13|.|TRBJ2-1
CASSFRQNEQFF
TGTGCCAGCAGCTTCAGACAGAATGAGCAGTTCTTC
>.|TRBV29-1|.|TRBJ2-5
CSSEGGVQQETQYF
TGCAGCTCCGAAGGGGGGGTGCAGCAAGAGACCCAGTACTTC
>TRBD1|TRBV19|once|TRBJ2-5
CASSSNRDRGPETQYF
TGTGCCAGTAGTTCAAACCGGGACAGGGGGCCGGAGACCCAGTACTTC
>TRBD1|TRBV28|.|TRBJ2-7
CASSFKGQGTYEQYF
TGTGCCAGCAGTTTCAAAGGACAGGGTACCTACGAGCAGTACTTC
>TRBD1|TRBV4-1|once|TRBJ2-1
CASSQKGAEQFF
TGCGCCAGCAGCCAAAAGGGGGCTGAGCAGTTCTTC
>.|TRBV6-1|.|TRBJ1-5
CASSARDSNQPQHF
TGTGCCAGCAGTGCACGGGACAGCAATCAGCCCCAGCATTTT
>.|TRBV19|.|TRBJ1-3
CASSSSHAHSGNTIYF
TGTGCCAGTAGCTCATCTCACGCTCACTCTGGAAACACCATATATTTT
>.|TRBV20-1|.|TRBJ1-2
CSARTPVGYTF
TGCAGTGCCAGGACCCCCGTTGGCTACACCTTC
>TRBD2|TRBV27|.|TRBJ2-3
CASSFREGLNTQYF
TGTGCCAGCAGTTTCCGGGAGGGCCTTAATACGCAGTATTTT